A single sample is the source of the 24 T cell receptor beta chains below, sequenced in a study of cytomegalovirus exposure and HLA in healthy donors. Primers included in the PCR were 60 Vbeta and 13 Jbeta primers. Some clones are missing from TCRdb's copy, which holds only in-frame ones; the method was immunoSEQ multiplex PCR. This sample has some 200,000 clones, with 70% to 80% found just once. Source material: PBMCs. These receptors all come from a woman in her thirties in good health and CMV-seropositive.

The CDR3 reads CASSGASGYEQYF. The CDR3 region has the DNA TGTGCCAGCAGTGGGGCTAGCGGCTACGAGCAGTACTTC. The chain combines TRBV6-1 with TRBJ2-7; 7 positions match TRBD2. Germline lookup yields CDR1 MNHNS and CDR2 SASEGT. This CDR3 is 13 amino acids long. V trimming: 4 bases; J trimming: 3 bases; junction bases outside the gene matches: 3.

The chain carries TRBV4-3 and TRBJ2-5; 8 bases are a match to TRBD1. The junction had 4 bases not matched to a gene; V was cut back by 0 bases and J by 4 bases. Germline V gene data show CDR1 as LGHNA and CDR2 as YSLEER. The CDR3 sequence is 15 residues long. CDR3 nucleotide sequence: TGCGCCAGCAGCCAAGACTCAGGGGGCAGAGAGACCCAGTACTTC. Its translation: CASSQDSGGRETQYF.

This clone appeared a single time. This chain connects TRBV19 to TRBJ1-2; TRBD1 agrees at 7 bases. The junction had 4 bases not matched to a gene; V was cut back by 3 bases and J by 6 bases. Germline V gene lookup returns CDR1 LNHDA and CDR2 SQIVND (reference sequence). The CDR3 extends over 13 amino acids. The CDR3, as DNA: TGTGCCAGTAGTATGGGGACAGCTGATGGCTACACCTTC. Amino acids: CASSMGTADGYTF.

The rearrangement joins TRBV11-2 to TRBJ2-2, with D maybe TRBD2 (6 bases). CDR1 is SGHAT and CDR2 is FQNNGV in the germline V gene. The CDR3 sequence is 15 residues long. Trimming stripped 5 bases from V and 3 bases from J, with 13 bases between. This CDR3 is CASSQGSGHTGELFF. CDR3 nucleotides: TGTGCCAGCAGCCAAGGTAGCGGACACACCGGGGAGCTGTTTTTT.

The chain couples TRBV18 to TRBJ1-5; D possibly corresponds to TRBD1 (5 bases). The germline gives CDR1 KGHSH, CDR2 LQKENI. V was cut by 1 base and J by 0 bases, with 7 bases left in between. The CDR3 runs to 15 residues. Here the CDR3 DNA reads TGTGCCAGCTCACCACAGGGGTTTAGCAATCAGCCCCAGCATTTT. Translated: CASSPQGFSNQPQHF.

Of note for this clone: Other DNA sequences from this sample encode an identical CDR3 as well. The chain combines TRBV4-2 with TRBJ1-1; no clear D gene. Trimming removed 1 base at V and 7 bases at J, with 13 bases between. CDR3 length equals 14 residues. Germline values: CDR1 LGHNA, CDR2 YNFKEQ. The CDR3 coding sequence is TGTGCCAGCAGCCAAGTAGGCTGGGCAGGTGAAGCTTTCTTT. Protein: CASSQVGWAGEAFF.

The rearrangement joins TRBV5-1 to TRBJ1-4; TRBD1 matches 9 bases. Germline assignment: CDR1 SGHRS and CDR2 YFSETQ. This CDR3 comprises 14 residues. With V trimmed by 4 bases and J by 8 bases, 6 bases remained unmatched. CDR3 loop: CASSPITGGEKLFF. The CDR3 nucleotides are TGCGCCAGCAGCCCCATAACAGGGGGCGAAAAACTGTTTTTT. Full variable domain (missing parts from reference TRBV5-1 and TRBJ1-4): KAGVTQTPRYLIKTRGQQVTLSCSPISGHRSVSWYQQTPGQGLQFLFEYFSETQRNKGNFPGRFSGRQFSNSRSEMNVSTLELGDSALYLCASSPITGGEKLFFGSGTQLSVL.

The genes are TRBV14 and TRBJ1-2; D is undetermined. Germline loops: CDR1 SGHDN, CDR2 FVKESK. The CDR3 runs to 15 residues. The V end was cut by 0 bases, the J end by 5 bases, with 13 bases between. The CDR3: CASSQEMSGGYGYTF. The CDR3 DNA reads TGTGCCAGCAGCCAAGAAATGTCAGGAGGGTATGGCTACACCTTC.

This chain joins TRBV10-3 and TRBJ1-2, with a weak D call TRBD1 (5 bases). CDR3 length: 12 residues. Germline V gene sequence: CDR1 ENHRY, CDR2 SYGVKD. Trimming removed 2 bases at V and 9 bases at J, with 10 bases between. CDR3 coding DNA: TGTGCCATCAGTGAGGGATCAGGGAGCTACACCTTC. The encoded protein is CAISEGSGSYTF.

The DNA of the CDR3 is TGTGCCAGCAGCTTAATGGGGGGGGGTGAAAAACTGTTTTTT. Amino acid sequence: CASSLMGGGEKLFF. The chain has TRBV7-2 and TRBJ1-4, with D possibly being TRBD1 (5 bases). Trimming removed 2 bases at V and 7 bases at J, with 11 bases between. The CDR3 has 14 residues. The germline V gene has CDR1 SGHTA and CDR2 FQGNSA.

The rearrangement uses TRBV4-3 and TRBJ1-2; TRBD1 is a possible D gene (5 bases). Germline lookup yields CDR1 LGHNA and CDR2 YSLEER. The V gene lost 3 bases and the J gene lost 4 bases, with 12 bases spanning the gap. The CDR3 length is 14 residues. DNA for the CDR3: TGCGCCAGCAGCCAGGCGGGGGAGGGCTATGGCTACACCTTC. As protein: CASSQAGEGYGYTF.

This chain links TRBV5-4 with TRBJ1-2; 8 bases line up with TRBD1. The CDR3 is 15 amino acids. CDR1 is SGHNT and CDR2 is YYREEE in the germline V gene (reference sequence). Trimming at V came to 4 bases and at J to 4 bases, leaving 9 bases not matched to a gene. CDR3 region: CASSPSGTGLYGYTF. CDR3 nucleotide sequence: TGTGCCAGCAGCCCGTCCGGGACAGGTCTCTATGGCTACACCTTC.

The CDR3 is CASSVAGTSGRVEQYF. The CDR3 DNA follows: TGTGCCAGCAGCGTTGCCGGGACTAGCGGGAGAGTCGAGCAGTACTTC. The chain is built from TRBV9 and TRBJ2-7, with 14 bases lining up with TRBD2. This CDR3 is 16 amino acids long. V lost 2 bases and J lost 6; bases outside the gene matches: 7. CDR1 is SGDLS and CDR2 is YYNGEE in the germline V gene.

This chain uses TRBV2 with TRBJ1-2; D perhaps matches TRBD1 (6 bases). The CDR3 has 12 residues. The ends were cut back, 4 bases at V and 6 bases at J, with 9 bases in the middle. The germline CDR1 and CDR2 sequences are SNHLY and FYNNEI. CDR3 sequence (DNA): TGTGCCAGCAGTGGGGCAGGGGATGGCTACACCTTC. Amino acids: CASSGAGDGYTF.

This clone was picked up one time. The CDR3 reads CASSLRDYGYTF. The CDR3, as DNA: TGTGCCAGCAGTTTGCGGGATTATGGCTACACCTTC. This chain connects TRBV28 to TRBJ1-2; unclear D gene. This CDR3 has 12 amino acids. The V and J ends lost 3 bases and 5 bases respectively, with 7 bases between them. Germline V CDR1 and CDR2: MDHEN, SYDVKM.

The gene calls are TRBV2 and TRBJ2-7, with 8 bases matching TRBD1. The CDR3 has 15 residues. Germline CDR1 reads SNHLY; CDR2 reads FYNNEI. The junction had 13 bases not matched to a gene; V was cut back by 8 bases and J by 4 bases. CDR3 nucleotide sequence: TGTGCCAGCCTGGGGCCGGGCAGGGGGCAGTACGAGCAGTACTTC. Its protein is CASLGPGRGQYEQYF.

This clone was detected once. The chain carries TRBV5-1 and TRBJ2-5; tentatively, D is TRBD2 (5 bases). CDR3 length: 14 residues. CDR1 SGHRS and CDR2 YFSETQ come from the germline V gene. V lost 2 bases, J lost 5 bases, and 13 bases lay in between. The CDR3 loop is CASSFRGEGETQYF. In nucleotides, the CDR3 is TGCGCCAGCAGCTTCCGGGGAGAAGGGGAGACCCAGTACTTC.

This clone occurred once. The rearrangement links TRBV7-9 to TRBJ2-1; perhaps TRBD2 as D (6 bases). CDR3 size: 16 residues. V dropped 2 bases and J dropped 0 bases, with 11 bases sitting between them. Germline CDR1 SEHNR, CDR2 FQNEAQ (reference sequence). This CDR3 reads CASSLSRGSSYNEQFF. DNA for the CDR3: TGTGCCAGCAGCTTATCCCGGGGGAGCTCCTACAATGAGCAGTTCTTC.

This sequence joins TRBV20-1 and TRBJ1-2; D call uncertain. With 6 bases removed from V and 4 bases from J, the gap between germline ends came to 6 bases. The CDR3 loop spans 10 amino acids. In germline, CDR1 is DFQATT, CDR2 SNEGSKA (reference sequence). The CDR3 DNA follows: TGCAGTGCGCGGGCCTATGGCTACACCTTC. It specifies CSARAYGYTF.

V gene TRBV7-2 combines with J gene TRBJ1-2, with TRBD1 matching over 11 bases. This CDR3 contains 17 residues. V was clipped by 5 bases and J by 4 bases; unmatched bases: 12. CDR1 and CDR2 from the germline V gene are SGHTA and FQGNSA. This chain's CDR3 is CASSPTGGTGGVYGYTF. The CDR3 nucleotides read TGTGCCAGCAGCCCCACGGGAGGGACAGGGGGAGTCTATGGCTACACCTTC.

The chain links TRBV4-3 to TRBJ2-1, with a possible D match to TRBD1 (5 bases). Germline CDR1 LGHNA, CDR2 YSLEER. The CDR3 has 15 amino acids. V gave up 0 bases and J gave up 12 bases, with 18 bases separating them. As DNA, the CDR3 is TGCGCCAGCAGCCAAGATTTCTTGCACGGACAAACGCAGTTCTTC. Translating gives CASSQDFLHGQTQFF.

The chain carries TRBV5-6 and TRBJ2-5, with TRBD2 as a possible D gene (5 bases). Looked up from germline, CDR1 is SGHDT and CDR2 is YYEEEE. V gave up 6 bases and J gave up 2 bases, with 11 bases separating them. This CDR3 has 13 amino acids. The CDR3 spells CASKSEGQETQYF. CDR3 in DNA: TGTGCCAGCAAGTCCGAGGGACAAGAGACCCAGTACTTC.

The J gene is TRBJ1-1, the V gene TRBV11-2; 8 bases fit TRBD1. With V trimmed by 4 bases and J by 5 bases, 6 bases remained unmatched. The CDR3 spans 14 residues. Germline assignment: CDR1 SGHAT and CDR2 FQNNGV. The DNA of the CDR3 is TGTGCCAGCAGCTCCCGGGACAGGAGGACTGAAGCTTTCTTT. This sequence encodes CASSSRDRRTEAFF.

Of note for this clone: Other DNA sequences of this sample code for an identical CDR3. This chain joins TRBV9 and TRBJ1-1; unclear D gene. Germline CDR1 reads SGDLS; CDR2 reads YYNGEE. This CDR3 comprises 14 residues. V was shortened by 0 bases and J by 1 base, with 7 bases between the two germline ends. CDR3 in amino acids: CASSVGRRNTEAFF. The CDR3 coding sequence is TGTGCCAGCAGCGTAGGAAGGAGGAACACTGAAGCTTTCTTT.